The entry below describes one TCR beta chain. Germline CDR1 reads SGHRS; CDR2 reads YFSETQ. The CDR3 is made up of 15 amino acids. V was pared by 0 bases and J by 5 bases, with 15 bases between. These data belong to a study of blood T cell repertoires in COVID-19. Profiling relied on immunoSEQ multiplex PCR, and the TCRdb table lists in-frame clones only, not all of them. The sample carries fewer than 40,000 clones, 65% to 90% recorded once. The V and J genes are TRBV5-1 and TRBJ2-7, with D perhaps matching TRBD1 (6 bases). The origin of this receptor is a human donor in a cohort sampled during active COVID-19. Material for sequencing was peripheral blood. In DNA, the CDR3 is TGCGCCAGCAGCTTGGCTACTCAGGGGCGAGACGAGCAGTACTTC. Amino acids: CASSLATQGRDEQYF.